This T cell receptor beta chain appears in the sequencing data of a study of T cell changes during pregnancy in multiple sclerosis. TCRdb keeps only in-frame clones here, not all; method: immunoSEQ multiplex PCR. This repertoire shows around 97,000 clones, 75% to 95% found once; its top ten account for around 0.78%. Germline CDR1 is SGHNT and CDR2 is YENEEA. The CDR3 runs 14 residues. The V gene lost 1 base and the J gene lost 5 bases, with 8 bases spanning the gap. The material was peripheral blood, obtained in the second trimester of pregnancy. The V and J genes are TRBV11-3 and TRBJ2-2, with D tentatively TRBD2 (6 bases). This TCR derives from a female donor in good health, enrolled as a control in a pregnancy study. The CDR3: CASSLGRETGELFF. The CDR3 DNA reads as TGTGCCAGCAGCTTAGGACGGGAGACCGGGGAGCTGTTTTTT.